One sample yielded the 2 T cell receptor beta chains listed below, sequenced in a study of T cell repertoires in cytomegalovirus infection (dated by TCRdb to 2018 to 2020). Per the publication, the treatment or condition label means: in vitro stimulation with specific CMV peptide epitopes to enrich CMV-specific T cells. The listed sequencing device is Illumina HiSeq 1500. The public reads were quality trimmed at Q25 with fastp and then assembled into clones with MiXCR by TCRdb, keeping productive beta chains. Every distinct CDR3 protein forms one entry, paired with its most common genes and DNA. For this sample there are fewer than 900,000 distinct CDR3 sequences; 25% to 35% appear just once. Clones ranked in the top ten supply roughly 14% of the sample. These receptors have no known antigen. The sequencing here drew on cultured CD8+ T cells from PBMCs, taken from culture after CMV antigen stimulation. These receptors were taken from a human donor in good health (CMV status not recorded). Some clones in this sample may be carry-over from other donors' samples.

The J gene is TRBJ2-5, the V gene TRBV9; 7 bases map to TRBD1. V lost 3 bases and J lost 2; bases outside the gene matches: 7. Looked up from germline, CDR1 is SGDLS and CDR2 is YYNGEE. The length of the CDR3 is 15 residues. The CDR3 region has the DNA TGTGCCAGCAGCGAGCCGACAGGGCAACAAGAGACCCAGTACTTC. Its protein is CASSEPTGQQETQYF. Based on the CDR3 plus reference TRBV9 and TRBJ2-5, the full variable domain is DSGVTQTPKHLITATGQRVTLRCSPRSGDLSVYWYQQSLDQGLQFLIQYYNGEERAKGNILERFSAQQFPDLHSELNLSSLELGDSALYFCASSEPTGQQETQYFGPGTRLLVL.

In the case of this clonotype: A read error may account for a junction end that differs from germline. The chain combines TRBV10-3 with TRBJ2-1; the D gene is possibly TRBD2 (6 bases). The germline V gene encodes CDR1 ENHRY and CDR2 SYGVKD. The CDR3 is 12 residues long. CDR3 in DNA: TGTTCCATCAGTGGGGACTCGTGGGAGCAGTTCTTC. Its protein product is CSISGDSWEQFF.